This T cell receptor (beta chain) was recovered during a study of glioma-infiltrating T cells. The wider study: WHO grade II oligodendrogliomas or astrocytomas, plus non-recurrent WHO grade IV glioblastomas, were sampled. Study findings and constraints: Shared blood CDR3 signature motifs marked patients with low tissue-blood divergence.

The CDR3 length is 14 residues. Germline CDR1 MNHNS, CDR2 SASEGT. Deletions cut 7 bases from V and 6 bases from J, with 16 bases between. This clonotype was observed at least ten times. Its cognate antigen is unknown. The iRepertoire nested amplicon-rescue multiplex PCR amplified TCR alpha and beta CDR3s from RNA. TCRdb reanalysed the multiplex PCR reads using MiXCR and keeps one entry per CDR3 protein. The sample includes approximately 400,000 distinct CDR3 sequences, more than 35% seen only once; the top ten take around 12%. Sequenced: glioma tissue, nonneoplastic brain tissue, or PBMCs (not recorded which). V is TRBV6-1 and J is TRBJ2-1; unclear D gene. The TCR sequence derives from a human donor with low-grade glioma or glioblastoma, undergoing nonglioma brain surgery, or in good health (not recorded which). Here the CDR3 reads CASKRLLSVNEQFF. The CDR3, as DNA: TGTGCCAGCAAACGACTCCTGTCCGTCAATGAGCAGTTCTTC.